This record concerns one TCR beta chain sequence. TCRdb reprocessed the RT-PCR reads with MiXCR, giving one entry per CDR3 protein. The data contain about 680,000 distinct CDR3 sequences, 14% of them singletons. Sequenced material: memory CD4+ T cells from blood. The receptor was isolated from a female donor in good health, serving as a healthy control.

The CDR3 nucleotides are TGTGCCAGCAGCCAATCGCTGGGGCTAGCGGTGAACACCGGGGAGCTGTTTTTT. It translates to CASSQSLGLAVNTGELFF. The chain uses TRBV3-1 and TRBJ2-2; 7 bases fit TRBD2. The CDR3 runs 18 residues. The ends lost 2 bases at V and 1 base at J; junction bases unmatched: 10. The V gene's germline CDR1 is LGHDT and CDR2 YNNKEL (reference sequence).